This TCR beta chain was captured in a study of blood T cell repertoires in COVID-19. The data were produced by immunoSEQ multiplex PCR, yet TCRdb's version contains in-frame clones alone and is incomplete. The sample holds 400,000 to 550,000 clones, roughly 87% seen once. This clone was picked up a small number of times. Trimming stripped 5 bases from V and 3 bases from J, with 14 bases between. This CDR3 has 14 residues. The germline CDR1 and CDR2 sequences are MNHEY and SVGAGI. The chain uses TRBV6-5 and TRBJ2-7; D is unresolved. Sequenced input: PBMCs or T cells enriched from blood (not recorded which). This clonotype originated in a woman younger than 35 with acute COVID-19. The CDR3: CASSRLRGGYEQYF. CDR3 DNA: TGTGCCAGCAGTCGACTTCGAGGCGGCTACGAGCAGTACTTC.